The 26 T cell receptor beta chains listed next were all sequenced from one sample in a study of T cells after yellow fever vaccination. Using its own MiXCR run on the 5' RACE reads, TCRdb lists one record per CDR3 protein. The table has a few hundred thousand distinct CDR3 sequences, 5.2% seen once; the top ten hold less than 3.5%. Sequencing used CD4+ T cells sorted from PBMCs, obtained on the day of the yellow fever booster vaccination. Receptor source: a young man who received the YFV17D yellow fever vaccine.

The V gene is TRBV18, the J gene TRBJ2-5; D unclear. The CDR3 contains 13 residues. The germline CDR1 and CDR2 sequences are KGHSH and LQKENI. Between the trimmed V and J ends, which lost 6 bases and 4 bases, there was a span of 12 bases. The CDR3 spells CASSPRNRETQYF. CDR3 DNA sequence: TGTGCCAGCTCCCCGCGGAATCGAGAGACCCAGTACTTC.

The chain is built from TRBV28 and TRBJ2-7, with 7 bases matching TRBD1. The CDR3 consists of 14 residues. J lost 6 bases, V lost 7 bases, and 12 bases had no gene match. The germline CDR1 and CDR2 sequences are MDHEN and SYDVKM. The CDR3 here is CASTLDRLVCEQYV. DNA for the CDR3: TGTGCCAGCACCCTGGACAGGCTTGTCTGCGAGCAGTACGTC.

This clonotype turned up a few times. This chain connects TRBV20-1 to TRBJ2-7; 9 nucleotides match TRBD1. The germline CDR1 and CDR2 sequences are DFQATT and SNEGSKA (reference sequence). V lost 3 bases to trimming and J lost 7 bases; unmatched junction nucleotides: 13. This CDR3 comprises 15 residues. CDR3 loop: CSARMFGGQGLEQYV. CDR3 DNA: TGCAGTGCTAGGATGTTCGGGGGACAGGGCCTGGAGCAGTACGTC.

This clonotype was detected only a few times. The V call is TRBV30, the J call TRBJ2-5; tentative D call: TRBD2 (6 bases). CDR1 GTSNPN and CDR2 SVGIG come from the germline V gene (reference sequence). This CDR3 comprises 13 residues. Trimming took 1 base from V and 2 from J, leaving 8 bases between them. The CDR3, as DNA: TGTGCCTGGAGTGCGGGGGTGCAAGAGACCCAGTACTTC. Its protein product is CAWSAGVQETQYF.

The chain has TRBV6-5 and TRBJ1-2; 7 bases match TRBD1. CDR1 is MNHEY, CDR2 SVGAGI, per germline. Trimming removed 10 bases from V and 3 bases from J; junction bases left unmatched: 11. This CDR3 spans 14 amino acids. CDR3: CATYRDSGDYGYTF. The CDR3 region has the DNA TGTGCCACCTACCGGGACAGCGGCGACTATGGCTACACCTTC.

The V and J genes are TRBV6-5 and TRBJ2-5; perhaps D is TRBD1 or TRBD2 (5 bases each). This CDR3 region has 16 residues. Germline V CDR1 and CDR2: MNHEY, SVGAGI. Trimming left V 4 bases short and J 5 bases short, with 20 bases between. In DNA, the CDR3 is TGTGCCAGCAGTTCTCTCCGGACACGGGATTTGGAGACCCAGTACTTC. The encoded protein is CASSSLRTRDLETQYF.

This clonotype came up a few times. The CDR3 region is CASSPRQLPSGNTIYF. As DNA, the CDR3 is TGTGCCAGCTCACCCCGACAGCTCCCCTCTGGAAACACCATATATTTT. The chain uses TRBV18 and TRBJ1-3; a possible D gene is TRBD1 (5 bases). The V end lost 3 bases, the J end lost 0 bases, and 12 bases lay between the germline ends. Per the germline V gene, CDR1 is KGHSH and CDR2 is LQKENI. The CDR3 contains 16 residues.

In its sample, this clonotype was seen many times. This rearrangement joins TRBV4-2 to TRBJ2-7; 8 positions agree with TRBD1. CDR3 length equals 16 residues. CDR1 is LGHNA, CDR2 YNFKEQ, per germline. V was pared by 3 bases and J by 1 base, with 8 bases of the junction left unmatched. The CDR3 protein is CASSHSRDRSSYEQYF. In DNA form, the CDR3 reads TGTGCCAGCAGCCATAGCCGGGACAGGTCGTCCTACGAGCAGTACTTC.

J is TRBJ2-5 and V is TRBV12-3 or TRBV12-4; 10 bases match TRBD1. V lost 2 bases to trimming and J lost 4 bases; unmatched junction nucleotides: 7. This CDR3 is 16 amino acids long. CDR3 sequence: CASSLSRDRGPETQYF. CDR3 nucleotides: TGTGCCAGCAGTTTAAGCCGGGACAGGGGCCCAGAGACCCAGTACTTC.

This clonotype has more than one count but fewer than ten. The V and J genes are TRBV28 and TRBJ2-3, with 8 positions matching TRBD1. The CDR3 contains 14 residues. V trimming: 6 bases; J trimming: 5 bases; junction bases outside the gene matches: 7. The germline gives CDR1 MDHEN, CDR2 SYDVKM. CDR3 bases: TGTGCCAGCAGAAACCAGGGGGCGGGAGATACGCAGTATTTT. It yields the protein CASRNQGAGDTQYF.

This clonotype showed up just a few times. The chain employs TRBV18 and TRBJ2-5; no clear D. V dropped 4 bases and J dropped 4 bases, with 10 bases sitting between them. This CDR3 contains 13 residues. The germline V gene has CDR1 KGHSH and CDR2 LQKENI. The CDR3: CASSQDPGETQYF. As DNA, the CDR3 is TGTGCCAGCTCACAGGACCCCGGAGAGACCCAGTACTTC. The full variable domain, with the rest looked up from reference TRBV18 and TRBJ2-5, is NAGVMQNPRHLVRRRGQEARLRCSPMKGHSHVYWYRQLPEEGLKFMVYLQKENIIDESGMPKERFSAEFPKEGPSILRIQQVVRGDSAAYFCASSQDPGETQYFGPGTRLLVL.

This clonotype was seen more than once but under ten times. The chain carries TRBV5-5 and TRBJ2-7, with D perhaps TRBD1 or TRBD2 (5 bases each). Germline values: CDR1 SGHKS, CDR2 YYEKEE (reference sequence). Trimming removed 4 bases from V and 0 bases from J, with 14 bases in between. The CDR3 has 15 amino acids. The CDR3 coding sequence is TGTGCCAGCAGCCGGGTGGGGGACCTCTCCTACGAGCAGTACGTC. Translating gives CASSRVGDLSYEQYV.

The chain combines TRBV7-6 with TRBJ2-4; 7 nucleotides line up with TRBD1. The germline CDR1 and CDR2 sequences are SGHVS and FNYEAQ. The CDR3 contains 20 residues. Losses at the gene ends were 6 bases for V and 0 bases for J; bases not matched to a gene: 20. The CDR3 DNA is TGTGCCAGCAGTTTAAGGGGGCGAGGGGCTGGGACCCTAGCCAAAAACATTCAGTACTTC. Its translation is CASSLRGRGAGTLAKNIQYF.

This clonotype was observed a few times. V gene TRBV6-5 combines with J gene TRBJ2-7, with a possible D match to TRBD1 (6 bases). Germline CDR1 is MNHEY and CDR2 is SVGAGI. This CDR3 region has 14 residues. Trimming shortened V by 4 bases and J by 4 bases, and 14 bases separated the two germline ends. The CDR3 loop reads CASSFATGWYEQYF. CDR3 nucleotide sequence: TGTGCCAGCAGTTTCGCTACAGGGTGGTACGAGCAGTACTTC.

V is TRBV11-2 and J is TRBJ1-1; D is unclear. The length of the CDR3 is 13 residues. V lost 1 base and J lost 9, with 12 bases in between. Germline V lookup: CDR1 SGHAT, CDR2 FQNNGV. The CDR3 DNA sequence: TGTGCCAGCAGCTTAGTGGGCAGTCTTAAAGCTTTCTTT. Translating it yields CASSLVGSLKAFF.

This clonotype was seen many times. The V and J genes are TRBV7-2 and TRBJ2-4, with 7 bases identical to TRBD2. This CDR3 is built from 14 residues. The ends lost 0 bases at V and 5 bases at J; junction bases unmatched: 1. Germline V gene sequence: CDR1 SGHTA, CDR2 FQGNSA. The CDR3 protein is CASSLAGGENIQYF. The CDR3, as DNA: TGTGCCAGCAGCTTAGCGGGGGGGGAAAACATTCAGTACTTC.

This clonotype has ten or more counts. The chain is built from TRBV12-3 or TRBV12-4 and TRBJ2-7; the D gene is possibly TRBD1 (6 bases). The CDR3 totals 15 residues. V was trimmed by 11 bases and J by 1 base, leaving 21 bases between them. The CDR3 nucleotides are TGTGCCTCACGGAACAGGGATTGCCTTTCCTACGAGCAGTACGTC. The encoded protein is CASRNRDCLSYEQYV.

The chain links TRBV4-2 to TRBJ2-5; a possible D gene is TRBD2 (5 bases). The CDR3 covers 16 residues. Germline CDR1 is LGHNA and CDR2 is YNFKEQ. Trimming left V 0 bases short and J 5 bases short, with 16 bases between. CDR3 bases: TGTGCCAGCAGCCAAGATCCCCGGCGGGCGTGGGAGACCCAGTACTTC. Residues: CASSQDPRRAWETQYF.

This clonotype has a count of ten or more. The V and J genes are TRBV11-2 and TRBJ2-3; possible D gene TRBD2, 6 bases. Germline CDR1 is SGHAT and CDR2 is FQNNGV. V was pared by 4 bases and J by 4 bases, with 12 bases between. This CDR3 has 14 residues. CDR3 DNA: TGTGCCAGCAGCTCAAATAGGGAGGCAGATACGCAGTATTTT. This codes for CASSSNREADTQYF.

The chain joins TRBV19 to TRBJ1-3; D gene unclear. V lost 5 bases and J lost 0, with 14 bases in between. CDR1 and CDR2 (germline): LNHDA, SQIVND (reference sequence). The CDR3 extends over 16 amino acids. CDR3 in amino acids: CASSPDGLSSGNTIYF. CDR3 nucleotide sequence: TGTGCCAGTAGTCCGGACGGACTCAGCTCTGGAAACACCATATATTTT.

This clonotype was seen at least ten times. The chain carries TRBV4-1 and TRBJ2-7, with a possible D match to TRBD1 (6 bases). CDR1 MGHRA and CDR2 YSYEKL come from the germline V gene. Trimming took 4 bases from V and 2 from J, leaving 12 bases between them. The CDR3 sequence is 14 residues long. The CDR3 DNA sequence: TGCGCCAGCAGCCGAGACAGGAATACCTACGAGCAGTACTTC. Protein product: CASSRDRNTYEQYF.

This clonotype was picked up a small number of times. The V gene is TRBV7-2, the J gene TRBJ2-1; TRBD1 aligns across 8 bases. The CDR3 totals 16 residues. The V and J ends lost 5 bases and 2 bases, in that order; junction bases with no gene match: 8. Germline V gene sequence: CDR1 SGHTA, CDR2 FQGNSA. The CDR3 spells CASSPPPGGTYNEQFF. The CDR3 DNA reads TGTGCCAGCAGCCCCCCCCCAGGGGGCACCTACAATGAGCAGTTCTTC.

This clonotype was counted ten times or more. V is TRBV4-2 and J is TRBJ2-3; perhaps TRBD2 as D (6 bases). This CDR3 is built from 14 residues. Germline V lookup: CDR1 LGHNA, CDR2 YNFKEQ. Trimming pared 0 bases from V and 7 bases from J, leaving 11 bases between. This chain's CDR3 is CASSQDPSAYTQYF. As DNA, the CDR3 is TGTGCCAGCAGCCAAGACCCTAGCGCATATACGCAGTATTTT.

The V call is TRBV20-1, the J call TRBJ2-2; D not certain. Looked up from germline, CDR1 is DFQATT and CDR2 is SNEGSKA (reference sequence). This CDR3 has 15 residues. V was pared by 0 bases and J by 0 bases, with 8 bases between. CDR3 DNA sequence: TGCAGTGCTAGAGATCAAGGTGCGAACACCGGGGAGCTGTTTTTT. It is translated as CSARDQGANTGELFF.

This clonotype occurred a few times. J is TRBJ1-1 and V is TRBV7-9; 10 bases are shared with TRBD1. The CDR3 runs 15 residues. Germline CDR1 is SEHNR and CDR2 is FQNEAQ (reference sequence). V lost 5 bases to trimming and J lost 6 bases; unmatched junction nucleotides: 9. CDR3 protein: CASSPNGQGDSEAFF. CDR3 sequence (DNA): TGTGCCAGCAGCCCAAACGGACAGGGGGACTCTGAAGCTTTCTTT.

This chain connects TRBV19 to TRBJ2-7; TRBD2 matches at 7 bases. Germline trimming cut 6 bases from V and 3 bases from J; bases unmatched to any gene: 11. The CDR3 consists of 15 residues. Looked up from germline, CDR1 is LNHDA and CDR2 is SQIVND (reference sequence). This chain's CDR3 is CASRDERGPVYEQYF. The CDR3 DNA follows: TGTGCCAGTAGGGATGAGCGGGGCCCGGTCTACGAGCAGTACTTC.